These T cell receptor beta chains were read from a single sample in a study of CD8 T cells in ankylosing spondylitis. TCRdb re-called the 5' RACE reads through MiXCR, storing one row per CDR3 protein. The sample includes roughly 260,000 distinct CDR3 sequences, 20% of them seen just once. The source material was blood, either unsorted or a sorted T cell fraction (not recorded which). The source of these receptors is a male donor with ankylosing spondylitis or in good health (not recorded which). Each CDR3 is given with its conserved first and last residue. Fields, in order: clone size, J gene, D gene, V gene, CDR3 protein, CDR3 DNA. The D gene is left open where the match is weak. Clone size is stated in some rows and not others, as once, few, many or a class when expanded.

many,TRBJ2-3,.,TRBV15,CATSPRQPITDTQYF,TGTGCCACCAGTCCACGACAACCAATCACAGATACGCAGTATTTT
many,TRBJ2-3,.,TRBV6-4,CASSVEASTDTQYF,TGTGCCAGCAGTGTAGAAGCTAGCACAGATACGCAGTATTTT
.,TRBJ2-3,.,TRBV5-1,CASSLVGASIGTDTQYF,TGCGCCAGCAGCTTGGTAGGGGCATCGATAGGCACAGATACGCAGTATTTT
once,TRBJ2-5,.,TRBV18,CASSPLTYQETQYF,TGTGCCAGCTCACCCCTCACGTACCAAGAGACCCAGTACTTC
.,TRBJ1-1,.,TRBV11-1,CASSSVFGGTEAFF,TGTGCCAGCAGCTCCGTCTTCGGGGGAACTGAAGCTTTCTTT
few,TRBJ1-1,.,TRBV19,CARGIRGMNTEAFF,TGTGCCAGGGGGATACGGGGGATGAACACTGAAGCTTTCTTT
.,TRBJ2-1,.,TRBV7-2,CASSLGWQAGYNEQFF,TGTGCCAGCAGCTTAGGGTGGCAGGCGGGATACAATGAGCAGTTCTTC
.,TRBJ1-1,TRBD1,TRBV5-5,CASSLTPGQALGTEAFF,TGTGCCAGCAGCTTAACACCGGGACAGGCCTTGGGGACTGAAGCTTTCTTT
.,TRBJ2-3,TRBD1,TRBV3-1,CASSQERQGAGTDTQYF,TGTGCCAGCAGCCAAGAAAGGCAGGGGGCTGGCACAGATACGCAGTATTTT
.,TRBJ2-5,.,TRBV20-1,CSAGRYQETQYF,TGCAGTGCAGGGAGGTACCAAGAGACCCAGTACTTC
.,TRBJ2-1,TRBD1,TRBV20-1,CSVNRGQNEQFF,TGCAGTGTCAACAGGGGGCAGAATGAGCAGTTCTTC
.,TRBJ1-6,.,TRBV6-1,CASSEKMGGSYNSPLHF,TGTGCCAGCAGTGAAAAAATGGGGGGCTCCTATAATTCACCCCTCCACTTT
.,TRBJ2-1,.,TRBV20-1,CSAREGSGSYNEQFF,TGCAGTGCTAGGGAGGGGTCGGGCTCCTACAATGAGCAGTTCTTC
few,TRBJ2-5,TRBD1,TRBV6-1,CASRGGQGVRLWETQYF,TGTGCCAGCCGGGGGGGACAGGGGGTACGTCTGTGGGAGACCCAGTACTTC
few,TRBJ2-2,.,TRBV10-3,CAISGQGTYTGELFF,TGTGCCATCAGTGGGCAGGGGACCTACACCGGGGAGCTGTTTTTT
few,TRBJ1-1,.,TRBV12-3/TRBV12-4,CASSLAPGLSGNTEAFF,TGTGCCAGCAGTTTAGCGCCAGGACTATCGGGGAACACTGAAGCTTTCTTT
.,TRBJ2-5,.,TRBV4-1,CASSQDLGGGGGETQYF,TGCGCCAGCAGCCAAGATCTTGGAGGGGGCGGCGGAGAGACCCAGTACTTC
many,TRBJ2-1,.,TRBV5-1,CASSMDRAHNEQFF,TGCGCCAGCAGCATGGACCGGGCCCACAATGAGCAGTTCTTC
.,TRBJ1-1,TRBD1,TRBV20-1,CSARILDRGFSEAFF,TGCAGTGCTAGAATTCTTGACAGGGGGTTCTCTGAAGCTTTCTTT
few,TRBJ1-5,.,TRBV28,CASSPIGGNQPQHF,TGTGCCAGCAGCCCGATTGGGGGGAATCAGCCCCAGCATTTT
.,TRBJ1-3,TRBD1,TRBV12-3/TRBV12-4,CASRRDTGGGNTIYF,TGTGCCAGCAGGCGCGATACAGGGGGCGGAAACACCATATATTTT
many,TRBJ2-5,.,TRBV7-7,CASSLTGFQETQYF,TGTGCCAGCAGCTTAACCGGGTTTCAAGAGACCCAGTACTTC
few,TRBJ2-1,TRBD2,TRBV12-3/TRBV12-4,CASSNSGVSLDEQFF,TGTGCCAGCAGTAATAGCGGGGTTTCCCTCGATGAGCAGTTCTTC
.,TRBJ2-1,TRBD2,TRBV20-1,CSATSSGSSYNEQFF,TGCAGTGCTACGTCTAGCGGGAGCTCCTACAATGAGCAGTTCTTC
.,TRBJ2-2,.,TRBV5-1,CASSFLGHPNTGELFF,TGCGCCAGCAGCTTTCTGGGACACCCTAACACCGGGGAGCTGTTTTTT
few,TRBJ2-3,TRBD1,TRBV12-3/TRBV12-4,CASSSARVRTGQVDTQYF,TGTGCCAGCAGTTCAGCTAGAGTTAGGACAGGCCAGGTAGATACGCAGTATTTT
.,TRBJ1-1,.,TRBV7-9,CASSLGAGAEAFF,TGTGCCAGCAGCTTAGGAGCCGGGGCCGAAGCTTTCTTT
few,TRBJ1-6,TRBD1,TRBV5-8,CASSIRQGRNSPLHF,TGTGCCAGCAGCATCCGACAGGGTAGAAATTCACCCCTCCACTTT
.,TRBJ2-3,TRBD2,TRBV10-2,CASSESPGTGGADTQYF,TGCGCCAGCAGTGAGTCCCCCGGAACGGGGGGGGCAGATACGCAGTATTTT
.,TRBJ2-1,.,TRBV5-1,CASSKDGYNEQFF,TGCGCCAGCAGCAAGGACGGTTACAATGAGCAGTTCTTC
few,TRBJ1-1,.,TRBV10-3,CAISELRGNTEAFF,TGTGCCATCAGTGAGTTGAGAGGGAACACTGAAGCTTTCTTT